These T cell receptor beta chains were read from a single sample in a study of T cell responses to AZD1222 COVID-19 vaccine. Profiled with immunoSEQ multiplex PCR; TCRdb holds only in-frame clones, not every one. Among around 140,000 clones listed, just over 90% were seen once. Sequences were derived from peripheral blood, sampled on day 0 of AZD1222 vaccination. These receptors were obtained from an adult in good health. The CDR3 runs from the conserved cysteine through the conserved F or W. The D gene is left open where the match is weak. Rows may omit the clone size; those that give it use once, few, many or a size class.

>16|NA|TRBV3-1/TRBV3-2|TRBJ2-3|NA
TGTGCCAGCAGCCTCTCAGGCCATGGGGCGGGAGATACGCAGTATTTT
CASSLSGHGAGDTQYF
>15|NA|TRBV5-1|TRBJ1-3|NA
TGCGCCAGCAGCCCGGGGAGTCAGATCGGAAACACCATATATTTT
CASSPGSQIGNTIYF
>14|NA|TRBV27|TRBJ2-1|NA
TGTGCCAGCAGTTTCACAGGCGGGTACAATGAGCAGTTCTTC
CASSFTGGYNEQFF
>14|TRBD2|TRBV11-3|TRBJ2-7|NA
TGTGCCAGCAGCTTAGAGGGAGGGAACCACGAGCAGTACTTC
CASSLEGGNHEQYF
>17|NA|TRBV21-1|TRBJ2-7|NA
TGTGCCAGCAGCAAAACGGCCCCCGGGACTAGTCTGTGCGAGCAGTACTTC
CASSKTAPGTSLCEQYF
>14|TRBD1|TRBV5-1|TRBJ1-2|NA
TGCGCCAGCAGCCCCGGACAGGGCTTCTATGGCTACACCTTC
CASSPGQGFYGYTF
>15|TRBD2|TRBV5-1|TRBJ2-7|NA
TGCGCCAGCAGCTTGGTAGCTAGCGGAGACTACGAGCAGTACTTC
CASSLVASGDYEQYF
>15|NA|TRBV6-1|TRBJ2-7|NA
TGTGCCAGCAGTGAAGACCTCCTACCAGCTTACGAGCAGTACTTC
CASSEDLLPAYEQYF
>11|NA|TRBV21-1|TRBJ2-7|once
TGTGCCAGCAGCAACAAGTACGAGCAGTACTTC
CASSNKYEQYF
>15|NA|TRBV6-2/TRBV6-3|TRBJ2-5|once
TGTGCCAGCAGTACCCAGAAGCGGGTTCAAGAGACCCAGTACTTC
CASSTQKRVQETQYF
>11|NA|TRBV18|TRBJ2-7|NA
TGTGCCAGCTCGGAGGGGTACGAGCAGTACTTC
CASSEGYEQYF
>13|NA|TRBV28|TRBJ1-1|once
TGTGCCTGCACTCGACAGATCGACACTGAAGCTTTCTTT
CACTRQIDTEAFF
>15|NA|TRBV7-8|TRBJ1-1|NA
TGTGCCAGCAGCCTCCGCCGGGCCAAGAACACTGAAGCTTTCTTT
CASSLRRAKNTEAFF
>15|NA|TRBV4-2|TRBJ1-2|once
TGTGCCAGCAGCCAAGATGATACGGGCCGGTATGGCTACACCTTC
CASSQDDTGRYGYTF
>13|TRBD1|TRBV7-7|TRBJ2-7|NA
TGTGCTAGCAGCATAGGACAGGGTGGCGAGCAGTACTTC
CASSIGQGGEQYF
>15|NA|TRBV9|TRBJ1-1|NA
TGTGCCAGCAGCGTAGAGCCCACAGGGAGGCCTGAAGCTTTCTTT
CASSVEPTGRPEAFF
>12|TRBD1|TRBV29-1|TRBJ1-5|NA
TGCAGCGTTGCCCAGACAGGGGAAATCCAGCATTTT
CSVAQTGEIQHF
>11|NA|TRBV6-6|TRBJ1-2|NA
TGTGCCAGCAGTTACTCGGTTGGCTACACCTTC
CASSYSVGYTF
>14|NA|TRBV19|TRBJ2-7|NA
TGTGCCAGTAGTACGGTTTTCGGAGTTGTCGAGCAGTACTTC
CASSTVFGVVEQYF
>14|NA|TRBV5-1|TRBJ2-1|NA
TGCGCCAGCAGCTTGGTCAGGGGAAACAATGAGCAGTTCTTC
CASSLVRGNNEQFF
>15|NA|TRBV18|TRBJ1-4|NA
TGTGCCAGCTCACCTACTCGGGCGACTAATGAAAAACTGTTTTTT
CASSPTRATNEKLFF
>16|NA|TRBV12-1|TRBJ1-1|NA
TGTGCCAGCAGCCCCAAGAGGGGGGGGGTAAACACTGAAGCTTTCTTT
CASSPKRGGVNTEAFF
>13|NA|TRBV14|TRBJ1-1|few
TGTGCCACGCGGCCCAAGGCGAACACTGAAGCTTTCTTT
CATRPKANTEAFF
>19|TRBD2|TRBV5-1|TRBJ2-5|NA
TGCGCCAGCAGCCCGGGACTAGCGGGAGGGGATTTCAACCAAGAGACCCAGTACTTC
CASSPGLAGGDFNQETQYF
>17|NA|TRBV7-6|TRBJ1-3|NA
TGTGCCAGCAGCTTATTCTATCCTAGTGACTCTGGAAACACCATATATTTT
CASSLFYPSDSGNTIYF
>18|NA|TRBV3-1/TRBV3-2|TRBJ1-6|NA
TGTGCCAGCAGCCACAACTCCCGGGACACCGTTCCCAATTCACCCCTCCACTTT
CASSHNSRDTVPNSPLHF
>15|NA|TRBV27|TRBJ2-1|once
TGTGCCAGCAGCCAGTCTCGGCAACCATTCAATGAGCAGTTCTTC
CASSQSRQPFNEQFF
>16|TRBD2|TRBV2|TRBJ2-2|NA
TGTGCCAGCAGGACCCTGGGCGGGAGGGACACCGGGGAGCTGTTTTTT
CASRTLGGRDTGELFF
>13|NA|TRBV19|TRBJ2-1|NA
TGTGCCAGTAGCGGGGCCTTCTACAATGAGCAGTTCTTC
CASSGAFYNEQFF
>15|TRBD1|TRBV11-3|TRBJ2-5|NA
TGTGCCAGCAGCTTAGGACAGGGGTCGGCAGAGACCCAGTACTTC
CASSLGQGSAETQYF
>17|TRBD1|TRBV5-1|TRBJ1-2|NA
TGCGCCAGCAGCTTGGCGGGGGGACAGGCCCCTGGTAGGGGCTACACCTTC
CASSLAGGQAPGRGYTF
>17|TRBD1|TRBV28|TRBJ1-2|NA
TGTGCCAGCAGTTCCTTTCGACAGGGCGCGACTAACTATGGCTACACCTTC
CASSSFRQGATNYGYTF
>17|TRBD2|TRBV19|TRBJ2-2|NA
TGTGCCAGTAGGGAGGTAGAACTAGCGGGAGCGACCGGGGAGCTGTTTTTT
CASREVELAGATGELFF